The rows below give T cell receptor beta chains drawn from one sample of a study of vaccination effects on CD4 cells after COVID-19. What these receptors recognize is not known. Only in-frame clones appear in the TCRdb table, and some are missing; sequencing was by immunoSEQ multiplex PCR. The sample shows just over 55,000 clones, 78% of them seen only once. This sample comprised CD4+ T cells from PBMCs cultured without peptide, obtained after COVID-19 vaccination. The origin of the receptors is a human donor who received a COVID-19 vaccine. Both conserved end residues are part of each CDR3. Each record gives: J gene, clone size, V gene, D gene, CDR3 DNA, CDR3 protein. A D gene is named only where the DNA matches it firmly. Only some rows state a clone size, as once, few, many or a class for expanded clones.

TRBJ1-1 . TRBV4-2 TRBD1 TGTGCCAGCAGCCAAGAGGGGGTCGCCGGGACAGGGAACACTGAAGCTTTCTTT CASSQEGVAGTGNTEAFF
TRBJ1-1 . TRBV9 . TGTGCCAGCAGCGTGGGCTTCAACACTGAAGCTTTCTTT CASSVGFNTEAFF
TRBJ1-5 few TRBV6-5 . TGTGCCAGCAGTCCTCTTAGGCGGAGGGGACAGCCCCAGCATTTT CASSPLRRRGQPQHF
TRBJ1-2 . TRBV25-1 . TGTGCCACACGCGACGGGGGGGCTGCTAACTATGGCTACACCTTC CATRDGGAANYGYTF
TRBJ2-6 . TRBV19 TRBD1 TGTGCCAGTAGAGGGGGCGGGGCCAACGTCCTGACTTTC CASRGGGANVLTF
TRBJ2-2 . TRBV9 TRBD1 TGTGCCAGCAGCGTAGCCGCCCGGGACAGGGGGCGGCGGAGCGGGGAGCTGTTTTTT CASSVAARDRGRRSGELFF
TRBJ2-5 . TRBV9 TRBD1 TGTGCCAGCAGCTTGACAGGGGCGGGGGAGACCCAGTACTTC CASSLTGAGETQYF
TRBJ2-1 once TRBV4-2 TRBD2 TGTGCCAGCAGCCCCTTGGAGCGGGGCTACAATGAGCAGTTCTTC CASSPLERGYNEQFF
TRBJ1-5 . TRBV6-5 . TGTGCCAGCAGTTACCGGGTTGTGGGCAATCAGCCCCAGCATTTT CASSYRVVGNQPQHF
TRBJ1-2 . TRBV24-1 TRBD1 TGTGCCACCAGTGACACGACAGGGGAAAAGGCCTTC CATSDTTGEKAF
TRBJ1-1 . TRBV7-2 . TGTGCCAGCAGCAAGTCACAGGGTCTCCCTGAAGCTTTCTTT CASSKSQGLPEAFF
TRBJ1-3 few TRBV5-1 . TGCGCCAGCAGCTTGGACCCTGGAAACACCATATATTTT CASSLDPGNTIYF
TRBJ2-7 . TRBV6-5 TRBD2 TGTGCCAGCAAGCTACACGGGACTAGCAGGGAGGAGCAGTACTTC CASKLHGTSREEQYF
TRBJ2-2 . TRBV28 . TGTGCCAGCAGACAGGAAAAAACCGGGGAGCTGTTTTTT CASRQEKTGELFF
TRBJ1-2 once TRBV30 TRBD1 TGTGCCTGGAGTATCCCACAGGGGATGCGCTACACCTTC CAWSIPQGMRYTF
TRBJ2-3 . TRBV20-1 . TGCAGTGTCCAGCGCACAGATACGCAGTATTTT CSVQRTDTQYF
TRBJ1-6 . TRBV27 TRBD1 TGTGCCAGCAGTTTTCTACAGGGGCTATCTAATTCACCCCTCCACTTT CASSFLQGLSNSPLHF
TRBJ2-6 . TRBV19 . TGTGCCAGTAGTATAACTAGAGACTCTGGGGCCAACGTCCTGACTTTC CASSITRDSGANVLTF
TRBJ2-1 . TRBV27 TRBD2 TGTGCCAGCAGTCACGGACTAGCGGGAGGGTACAATGAGCAGTTCTTC CASSHGLAGGYNEQFF
TRBJ2-7 . TRBV19 . TGTGCCAGTAGTATCGACGGGAGCTCCTACGAGCAGTACTTC CASSIDGSSYEQYF
TRBJ2-5 . TRBV2 . TGTGCCAGCAGTGATCCCCCACGGGGGACCCAGTACTTC CASSDPPRGTQYF
TRBJ2-2 . TRBV7-9 . TGTGCCAGCAGGAAGATATACGAGCGGGTCGGGGAGCTGTTTTTT CASRKIYERVGELFF
TRBJ2-1 . TRBV29-1 . TGCAGCGTTGTTAGCTTCTACAATGAGCAGTTCTTC CSVVSFYNEQFF
TRBJ1-6 . TRBV6-5 . TGTGCCAGTACTAAGGGGCTCATGTATAATTCACCCCTCCACTTT CASTKGLMYNSPLHF
TRBJ2-1 once TRBV5-4 TRBD1 TGTGCCAGCAGCTCGGGACAGGACTTCTCCTACAATGAGCAGTTCTTC CASSSGQDFSYNEQFF
TRBJ2-2 . TRBV2 . TGTGCCAGCGCTTCGGGACGGACGAACACCGGGGAGCTGTTTTTT CASASGRTNTGELFF
TRBJ2-7 few TRBV6-2/TRBV6-3 . TGTGCCAGCAGTTGGGCGGCACCGCTCGAGCAGTACTTC CASSWAAPLEQYF